This T cell receptor (beta chain) was recovered during a study of T-cell reconstitution after alpha-beta-depleted transplantation in children. Study-level findings and limits: By about two months after transplant, alpha-beta T cells reportedly arose from several hundred graft clones that had expanded. T-cell counts and diversity at one year post-transplant came mainly from newly produced T cells.

CDR3 length: 12 amino acids. Deletions cut 5 bases from V and 0 bases from J, with 5 bases between. Germline CDR1 and CDR2: SEHNR and FQNEAQ (reference sequence). Preparation of the TCRbeta library used unique molecular identifiers. One entry per CDR3 protein results from TCRdb running MiXCR on the PCR reads. The sample gives 700,000 or so distinct CDR3 sequences, 13% of which show up once; about 0.77% is in the top ten. As concerns this clonotype: Its antigen is not identified.

Source: PBMCs, taken before TCRalphabeta/CD19-depleted stem cell transplant. The TCR sequence derives from a girl between 2 and 10 years old with congenital amegakaryocytic thrombocytopenia, due to receive a stem cell transplant. The chain joins TRBV7-9 to TRBJ2-7; D unresolved. The CDR3 spells CASSKLSYEQYF. As DNA, the CDR3 is TGTGCCAGCAGCAAACTCTCCTACGAGCAGTACTTC.